Listed below are T cell receptor beta chains from one sample, sequenced in a study of blood T cell repertoires in COVID-19. Using immunoSEQ multiplex PCR, the repertoire was profiled, and TCRdb retains in-frame clones only, with some absent. The data show over 110,000 clones, with 84% seen just once and roughly 10% held by the top ten. Sequencing was performed on peripheral blood. The receptor source for this set is a man aged 60-69 years with active or convalescent COVID-19. Each CDR3 is given with its conserved first and last residue. A D gene is named only where the DNA matches it firmly. Size is stated for part of the rows, as once, few or many counts, or as a class when the clone is expanded.

clone_size	v_call	cdr3_length	j_call	d_call	cdr3_aa	cdr3_nt
few	TRBV10-3	12	TRBJ2-3	.	CAISDSADTQYF	TGTGCCATCAGTGACTCAGCAGATACGCAGTATTTT
.	TRBV27	13	TRBJ2-7	TRBD1	CASSLGTGYEQYF	TGTGCCAGCAGTCTAGGGACAGGCTACGAGCAGTACTTC
.	TRBV27	16	TRBJ1-2	TRBD1	CASRSTGAGYNYGYTF	TGTGCCAGCCGTAGTACAGGGGCGGGATATAACTATGGCTACACCTTC
.	TRBV11-2	13	TRBJ2-2	.	CASSLDSPGELFF	TGTGCCAGCAGCTTAGATTCTCCCGGGGAGCTGTTTTTT
.	TRBV6-1	13	TRBJ1-1	.	CASSEVRGYEAFF	TGTGCCAGCAGTGAAGTGCGGGGGTATGAAGCTTTCTTT
.	TRBV19	14	TRBJ1-1	TRBD1	CASTMGRGRAEAFF	TGTGCCAGTACCATGGGTAGGGGGCGGGCTGAAGCTTTCTTT
.	TRBV3-1/TRBV3-2	14	TRBJ1-5	.	CASSPASGNQPQHF	TGTGCCAGCAGCCCAGCGAGCGGAAATCAGCCCCAGCATTTT
.	TRBV5-1	12	TRBJ2-7	.	CASGQGEDEQYF	TGCGCCAGCGGCCAGGGCGAGGACGAGCAGTACTTC
.	TRBV19	14	TRBJ2-1	.	CASSANGGYNEQFF	TGTGCCAGTAGTGCCAACGGCGGTTACAATGAGCAGTTCTTC
.	TRBV10-3	14	TRBJ1-2	.	CAISDLPPGAGYTF	TGTGCCATCAGCGACCTTCCCCCAGGGGCTGGCTACACCTTC
.	TRBV5-4	13	TRBJ1-6	.	CASSLEQVSPLHF	TGTGCCAGCAGCTTGGAGCAGGTATCACCCCTCCACTTT
.	TRBV7-2	17	TRBJ2-3	TRBD2	CASSSLTTTSRTDTQYF	TGTGCCAGCAGCTCCCTAACCACGACTAGCCGCACAGATACGCAGTATTTT
.	TRBV3-1/TRBV3-2	15	TRBJ2-1	TRBD2	CASSPTSGRANEQFF	TGTGCCAGCAGCCCTACTAGCGGGAGGGCCAATGAGCAGTTCTTC
.	TRBV7-9	14	TRBJ1-2	.	CASSSRASNYGYTF	TGTGCCAGCAGCTCCAGGGCTTCTAACTATGGCTACACCTTC
.	TRBV5-1	16	TRBJ1-1	TRBD1	CASSGTGQGTGTEAFF	TGCGCCAGCAGCGGGACGGGACAGGGGACGGGCACTGAAGCTTTCTTT
.	TRBV12-3/TRBV12-4	11	TRBJ1-1	.	CASKTGPEAFF	TGTGCCAGCAAAACAGGCCCCGAAGCTTTCTTT